This T cell receptor beta chain came from a study of T cells in Graves' hyperthyroidism and ophthalmopathy. The study's findings and limits: Most thyroid clonotypes that were expanded above 0.001 also turned up in blood.

Amplification of TCR beta CDR3 regions was performed using RNA transcripts as template. TCR CDR3 regions were first amplified by RT-PCR with HTBI primers. TCRdb redid the calling of the multiplex PCR reads with MiXCR, one entry per CDR3 protein. The data contain roughly 570,000 distinct CDR3 sequences, approximately 14% of them seen just once; the ten biggest clones take up around 7.5%. The study enrolled patients aged 18 to 65 with newly diagnosed hyperthyroidism of under 2 months' duration. Those patients with uncontrolled infection, other autoimmune disease, pregnancy or lactation were excluded. This clonotype was seen more than once but under ten times. The antigen is unknown. Sequencing input: blood. The sequence was obtained from a woman younger than 45 with Graves' hyperthyroidism.

The CDR3 coding sequence is TGTGCCAGCTCACCACTGACAGAAGGGGACGAGCAGTACTTC. As protein: CASSPLTEGDEQYF. This rearrangement joins TRBV18 to TRBJ2-7, with D tentatively TRBD1 (5 bases). V was pared by 1 base and J by 5 bases, with 12 bases between. The CDR3 loop spans 14 amino acids. Germline V CDR1 and CDR2: KGHSH, LQKENI.